Below, one TCR beta chain is given with its context. The antigen remains undetermined. An end of the junction differs from the germline gene, which may be a read error. The source of the sample is a study of blood T cells in healthy people across ages. Germline V gene lookup returns CDR1 MGHRA and CDR2 YSYEKL. CDR3 length equals 16 residues. For the second PCR, which ran for about 7 to 11 cycles, a sample-barcoded 5' primer and a J-beta primer mix were used. MiXCR, run by TCRdb on the 5' RACE reads, gives a single entry per CDR3 protein. The sample contains around 690,000 distinct CDR3 sequences, around three fifths of which appear only once. The study's findings and limits: Estimated diversity, derived from one million T cells, was regarded as an underestimate. The long-lived group displayed more naive CD4+ cells, plus higher diversity, than the aged donors did.

The rearrangement uses TRBV4-1 and TRBJ2-1, with 10 bases matching TRBD1. The TCR originated in a man aged 55 to 70 in good health. Sequencing used blood. The CDR3 DNA follows: TGCGCCAGCAGCCAATCCCGGGACAGGGGCTACAATGGGCAGTTCTTC. Its protein is CASSQSRDRGYNGQFF.